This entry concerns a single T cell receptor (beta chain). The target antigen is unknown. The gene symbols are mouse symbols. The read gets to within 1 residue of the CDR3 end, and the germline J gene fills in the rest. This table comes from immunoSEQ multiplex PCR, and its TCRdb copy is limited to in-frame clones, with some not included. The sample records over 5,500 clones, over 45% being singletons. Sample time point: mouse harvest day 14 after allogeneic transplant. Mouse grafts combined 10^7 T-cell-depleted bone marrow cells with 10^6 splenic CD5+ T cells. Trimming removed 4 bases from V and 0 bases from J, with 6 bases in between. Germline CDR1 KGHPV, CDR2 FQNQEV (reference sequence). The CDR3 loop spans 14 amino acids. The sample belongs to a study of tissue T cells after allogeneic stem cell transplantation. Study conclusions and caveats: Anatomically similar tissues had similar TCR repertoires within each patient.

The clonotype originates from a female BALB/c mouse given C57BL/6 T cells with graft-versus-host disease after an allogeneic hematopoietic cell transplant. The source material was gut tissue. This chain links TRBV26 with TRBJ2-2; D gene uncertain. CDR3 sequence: CASSPQSNTGQLYF. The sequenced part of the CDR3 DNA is TGTGCCAGCAGTCCCCAGTCAAACACCGGGCAGCTCTAC. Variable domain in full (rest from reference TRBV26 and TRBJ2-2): NSKVIQTPRYLVKGQGQKAKMRCIPEKGHPVVFWYQQNKNNEFKFLINFQNQEVLQQIDMTEKRFSAECPSNSPCSLEIQSSEAGDSALYLCASSPQSNTGQLYFGEGSKLTVL.